This T cell receptor (beta chain) was observed in a study of cytomegalovirus exposure and HLA in healthy donors. About the research overall: Prior work identified around 100 million unique TCR beta sequences in some 200 million T cells.

Primers for the PCR totalled 60 Vbeta and 13 Jbeta. Repertoires were generated with immunoSEQ multiplex PCR, while TCRdb's copy carries only in-frame clones and drops some. The sample has about 88,000 clones; about 75% are singletons. The ends were cut back, 4 bases at V and 0 bases at J, with 10 bases in the middle. This CDR3 has 14 residues. Germline V gives CDR1 SGHRS, CDR2 YFSETQ. The sample was PBMCs. The chain uses TRBV5-1 and TRBJ1-2; TRBD1 is a possible D gene (5 bases). The receptor was derived from a woman aged 40-49 years in good health and CMV-seronegative. CDR3 loop: CASSPDTTNYGYTF. Written as DNA, the CDR3 is TGCGCCAGCAGCCCGGACACTACTAACTATGGCTACACCTTC.